What follows is one TCR beta chain and its context. What it binds is unknown. The data originate from a study of ipilimumab plus nivolumab after autologous stem cell transplantation. Study details: A median of 8 nivolumab and a few ipilimumab doses were given. General study points: Authors suggest TCR repertoire, Treg phenotype and gut microbiota support further study.

Per germline, CDR1 SGHRS and CDR2 YFSETQ. The length of the CDR3 is 14 residues. The ends lost 1 base at V and 8 bases at J; junction bases unmatched: 6. Checkpoint therapy with ipilimumab 1 mg/kg began 14 to 28 days after transplant. Patients received nivolumab 3 mg/kg at weeks 1, 4, 7, 10, then fortnightly to week 26. TCRdb's table, derived via immunoSEQ multiplex PCR, lists solely in-frame clones and lacks some. The data hold tens of thousands of clones, with roughly 86% observed a single time. This material consisted of PBMCs, taken in a trial of ipilimumab plus nivolumab as post-transplant consolidation. The clonotype originates from a male donor with diffuse large B-cell lymphoma. The chain has TRBV5-1 and TRBJ1-2; 9 bases align to TRBD1. The CDR3 DNA follows: TGCGCCAGCAGCTTGTCGGGACAGGGTTCAGGCTACACCTTC. Its protein product is CASSLSGQGSGYTF.